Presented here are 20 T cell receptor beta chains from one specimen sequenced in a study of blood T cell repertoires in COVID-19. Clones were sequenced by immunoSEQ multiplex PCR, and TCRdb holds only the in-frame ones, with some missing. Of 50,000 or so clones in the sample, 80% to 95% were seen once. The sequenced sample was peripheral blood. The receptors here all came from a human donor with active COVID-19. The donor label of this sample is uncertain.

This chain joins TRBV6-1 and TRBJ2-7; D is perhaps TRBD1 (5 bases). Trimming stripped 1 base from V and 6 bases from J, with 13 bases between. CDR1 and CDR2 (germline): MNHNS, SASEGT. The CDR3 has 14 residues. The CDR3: CASSEVAGIGEQYV. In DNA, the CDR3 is TGTGCCAGCAGTGAAGTGGCAGGGATAGGCGAGCAGTACGTC.

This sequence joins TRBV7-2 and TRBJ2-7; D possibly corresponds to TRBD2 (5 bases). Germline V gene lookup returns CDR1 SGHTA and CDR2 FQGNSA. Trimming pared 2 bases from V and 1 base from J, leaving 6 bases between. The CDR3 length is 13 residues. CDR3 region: CASSLPGSYEQYF. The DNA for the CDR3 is TGTGCCAGCAGCTTACCGGGGTCCTACGAGCAGTACTTC.

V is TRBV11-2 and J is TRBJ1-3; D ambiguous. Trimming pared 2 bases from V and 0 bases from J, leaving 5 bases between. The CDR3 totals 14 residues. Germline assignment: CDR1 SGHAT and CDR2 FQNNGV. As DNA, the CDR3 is TGTGCCAGCAGCTTATCTATCTCTGGAAACACCATATATTTT. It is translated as CASSLSISGNTIYF.

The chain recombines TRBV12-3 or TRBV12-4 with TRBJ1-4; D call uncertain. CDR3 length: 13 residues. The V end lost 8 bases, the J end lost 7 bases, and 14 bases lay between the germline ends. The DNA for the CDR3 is TGTGCCAGCGGGCCCCTGAGCAGTGAAAAACTGTTTTTT. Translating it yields CASGPLSSEKLFF.

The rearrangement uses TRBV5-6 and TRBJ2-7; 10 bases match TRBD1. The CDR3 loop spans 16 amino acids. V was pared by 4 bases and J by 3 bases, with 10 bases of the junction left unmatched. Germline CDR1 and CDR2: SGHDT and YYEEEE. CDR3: CASSNGQGVPYYEQYV. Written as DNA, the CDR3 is TGTGCCAGCAGCAACGGACAGGGGGTCCCCTACTACGAGCAGTACGTC.

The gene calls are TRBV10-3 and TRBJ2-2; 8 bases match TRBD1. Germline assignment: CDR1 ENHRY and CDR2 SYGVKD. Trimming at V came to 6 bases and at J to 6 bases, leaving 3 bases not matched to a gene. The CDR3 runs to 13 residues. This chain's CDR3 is CAIRGQAAGELFF. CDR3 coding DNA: TGTGCCATCAGGGGACAGGCCGCCGGGGAGCTGTTTTTT.

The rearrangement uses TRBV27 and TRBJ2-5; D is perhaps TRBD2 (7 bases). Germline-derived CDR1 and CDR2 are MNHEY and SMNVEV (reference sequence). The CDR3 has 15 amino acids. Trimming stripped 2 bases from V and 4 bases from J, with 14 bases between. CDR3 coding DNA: TGTGCCAGCAGTTTACGGGGGGCGCGTGGAGAGACCCAGTACTTC. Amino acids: CASSLRGARGETQYF.

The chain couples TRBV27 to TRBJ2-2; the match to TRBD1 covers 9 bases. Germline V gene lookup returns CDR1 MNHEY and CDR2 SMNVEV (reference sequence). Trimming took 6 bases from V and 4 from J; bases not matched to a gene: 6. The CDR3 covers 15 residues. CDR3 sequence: CASSPTGGSTGELFF. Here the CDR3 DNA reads TGTGCCAGCAGCCCGACAGGGGGATCCACCGGGGAGCTGTTTTTT.

CDR3 residues: CASSQWRGEKLFF. CDR3 DNA sequence: TGCGCCAGCAGCCAATGGCGGGGTGAAAAACTGTTTTTT. The chain employs TRBV4-1 and TRBJ1-4, with no clear D. The CDR3 has 13 amino acids. From germline, CDR1 is MGHRA and CDR2 YSYEKL. The V gene lost 2 bases and the J gene lost 7 bases, with 8 bases spanning the gap.

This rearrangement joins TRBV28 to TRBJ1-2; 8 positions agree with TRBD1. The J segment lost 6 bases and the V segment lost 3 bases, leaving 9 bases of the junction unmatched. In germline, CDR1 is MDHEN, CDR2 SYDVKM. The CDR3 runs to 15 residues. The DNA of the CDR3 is TGTGCCAGCAGTTTTCCCTTGGACAGGGACCATGGCTACACCTTC. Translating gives CASSFPLDRDHGYTF.

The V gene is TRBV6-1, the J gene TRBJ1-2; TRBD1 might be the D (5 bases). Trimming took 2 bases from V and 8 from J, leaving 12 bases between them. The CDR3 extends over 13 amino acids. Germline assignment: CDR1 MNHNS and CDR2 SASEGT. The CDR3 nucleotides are TGTGCCAGCAGTGAATTTCAGGGAGGCGGCTACACCTTC. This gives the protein CASSEFQGGGYTF.

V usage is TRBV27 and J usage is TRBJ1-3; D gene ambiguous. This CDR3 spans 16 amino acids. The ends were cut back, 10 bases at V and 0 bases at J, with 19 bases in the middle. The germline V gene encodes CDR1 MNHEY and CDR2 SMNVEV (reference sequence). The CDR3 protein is CATTPAGIRSGNTIYF. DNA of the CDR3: TGTGCCACCACTCCAGCGGGAATCCGCTCTGGAAACACCATATATTTT.

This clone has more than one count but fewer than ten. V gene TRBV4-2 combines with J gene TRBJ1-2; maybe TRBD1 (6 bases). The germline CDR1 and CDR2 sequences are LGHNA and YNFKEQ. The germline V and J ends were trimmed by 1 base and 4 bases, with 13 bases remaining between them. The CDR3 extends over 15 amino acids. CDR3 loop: CASSQGGGIGYGYTF. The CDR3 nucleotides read TGTGCCAGCAGCCAAGGAGGGGGAATCGGCTATGGCTACACCTTC.

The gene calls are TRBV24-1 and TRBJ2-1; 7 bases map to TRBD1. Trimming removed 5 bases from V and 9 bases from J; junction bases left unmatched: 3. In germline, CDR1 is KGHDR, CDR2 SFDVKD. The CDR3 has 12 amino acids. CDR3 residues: CATSVSGGEQFF. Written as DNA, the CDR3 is TGTGCCACCAGTGTCTCAGGGGGTGAGCAGTTCTTC.

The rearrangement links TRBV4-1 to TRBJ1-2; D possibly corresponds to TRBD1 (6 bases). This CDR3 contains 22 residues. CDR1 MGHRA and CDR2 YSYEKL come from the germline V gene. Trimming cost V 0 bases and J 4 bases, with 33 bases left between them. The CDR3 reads CASSQDGQSAPQRMPLTYGYTF. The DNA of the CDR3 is TGCGCCAGCAGCCAAGACGGACAGTCCGCCCCCCAGCGAATGCCCTTAACCTATGGCTACACCTTC.

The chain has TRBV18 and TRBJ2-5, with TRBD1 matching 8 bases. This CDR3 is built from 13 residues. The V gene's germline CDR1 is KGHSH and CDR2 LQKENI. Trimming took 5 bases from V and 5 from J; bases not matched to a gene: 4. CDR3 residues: CASSATGDETQYF. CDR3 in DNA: TGTGCCAGCTCAGCGACAGGGGACGAGACCCAGTACTTC.

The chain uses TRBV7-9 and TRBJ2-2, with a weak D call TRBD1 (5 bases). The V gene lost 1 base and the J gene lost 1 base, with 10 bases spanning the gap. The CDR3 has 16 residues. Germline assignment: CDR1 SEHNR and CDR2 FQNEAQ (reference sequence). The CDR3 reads CASSLGRTMNTGELFF. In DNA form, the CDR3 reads TGTGCCAGCAGCTTAGGGCGGACAATGAACACCGGGGAGCTGTTTTTT.

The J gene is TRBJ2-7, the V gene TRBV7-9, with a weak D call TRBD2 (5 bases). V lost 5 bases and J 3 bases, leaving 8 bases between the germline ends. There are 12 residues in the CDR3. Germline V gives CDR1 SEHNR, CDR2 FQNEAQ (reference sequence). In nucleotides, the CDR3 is TGTGCCAGCAGCCCGGGAAGCTACGAGCAGTACTTC. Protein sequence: CASSPGSYEQYF.

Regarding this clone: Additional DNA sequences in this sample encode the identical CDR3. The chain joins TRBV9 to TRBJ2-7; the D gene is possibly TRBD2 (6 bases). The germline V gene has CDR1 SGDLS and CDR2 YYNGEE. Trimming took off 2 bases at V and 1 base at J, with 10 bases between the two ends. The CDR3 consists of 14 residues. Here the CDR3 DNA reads TGTGCCAGCAGCGTCGGGGGATCGTCCTACGAGCAGTACTTC. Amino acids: CASSVGGSSYEQYF.

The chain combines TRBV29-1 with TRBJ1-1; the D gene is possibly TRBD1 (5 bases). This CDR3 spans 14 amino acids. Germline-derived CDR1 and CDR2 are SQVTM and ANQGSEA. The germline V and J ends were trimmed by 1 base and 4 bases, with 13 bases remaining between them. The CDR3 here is CSVEGGRSTTEAFF. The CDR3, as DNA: TGCAGCGTTGAAGGGGGGAGGTCGACCACTGAAGCTTTCTTT. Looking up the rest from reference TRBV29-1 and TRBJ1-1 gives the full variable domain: SAVISQKPSRDICQRGTSLTIQCQVDSQVTMMFWYRQQPGQSLTLIATANQGSEATYESGFVIDKFPISRPNLTFSTLTVSNMSPEDSSIYLCSVEGGRSTTEAFFGQGTRLTVV.